A single sample gave rise to the 9 T cell receptor beta chains below, sequenced in a study of identical twins. TCRdb reanalysed the 5' RACE reads using MiXCR and keeps one entry per CDR3 protein. This repertoire shows approximately 1.8 million distinct CDR3 sequences, more than 30% found once; its top ten account for more than 0.25%. Sequenced sample: cord blood. Receptor source: a newborn girl in good health.

The chain is built from TRBV27 and TRBJ1-4; D unresolved. Trimming left V 2 bases short and J 4 bases short, with 11 bases between. There are 15 residues in the CDR3. Germline values: CDR1 MNHEY, CDR2 SMNVEV (reference sequence). DNA for the CDR3: TGTGCCAGCAGTTTAGGGCAGCGTGTTAATGAAAAACTGTTTTTT. This sequence encodes CASSLGQRVNEKLFF.

The chain uses TRBV13 and TRBJ1-5; the match to TRBD1 covers 8 bases. CDR1 and CDR2 (germline): PRHDT, FYEKMQ (reference sequence). V was pared by 3 bases and J by 3 bases, with 4 bases of the junction left unmatched. The CDR3 runs 15 residues. CDR3 sequence (DNA): TGTGCCAGCAGCTTGGCCAGGGGGCCCAATCAGCCCCAGCATTTT. Its protein is CASSLARGPNQPQHF.

This clonotype occurred many times. This sequence joins TRBV12-3 or TRBV12-4 and TRBJ1-2; D not certain. V lost 2 bases and J lost 4, with 14 bases in between. The CDR3 covers 15 residues. The chain's CDR3 is CASSLISRLAYGYTF. DNA of the CDR3: TGTGCCAGCAGTTTAATTTCCCGGCTGGCCTATGGCTACACCTTC.

The chain employs TRBV10-3 and TRBJ2-1; D may correspond to TRBD1 or TRBD2 (5 bases each). The J call may be wrong; the DNA end is better matched by TRBJ2-7. CDR1 ENHRY and CDR2 SYGVKD come from the germline V gene. This CDR3 is 13 amino acids long. CDR3 sequence (DNA): TGTGCCATCGGGGGAAGCTCCTACAATGAGCAGTACTTC. Translated, it gives CAIGGSSYNEQYF.

This clonotype was observed a single time. The chain joins TRBV15 to TRBJ2-1; possibly TRBD1 for D (5 bases). Trimming took off 1 base at V and 2 bases at J, with 12 bases between the two ends. The CDR3 has 16 amino acids. Germline CDR1 and CDR2: LNHNV and YYDKDF (reference sequence). CDR3 bases: TGTGCCACCAGCAGAGTCAGGACAAGGGCCTACAATGAGCAGTTCTTC. Translation gives CATSRVRTRAYNEQFF.

The chain combines TRBV29-1 with TRBJ2-2, with 7 bases that match TRBD2. Germline values: CDR1 SQVTM, CDR2 ANQGSEA. This CDR3 spans 15 amino acids. Unmatched junction bases numbered 5, after V lost 4 bases and J lost 0 bases. This CDR3 reads CSVGWGGANTGELFF. As DNA, the CDR3 is TGCAGCGTTGGCTGGGGGGGGGCGAACACCGGGGAGCTGTTTTTT.

This clonotype was found a few times. The chain recombines TRBV6-5 with TRBJ2-7; D not resolved. CDR3 length: 12 residues. Per germline, CDR1 MNHEY and CDR2 SVGAGI. V shed 0 bases and J shed 7 bases, with 7 bases lying between them. CDR3 amino acids: CASSYSNNEQYF. CDR3 coding DNA: TGTGCCAGCAGTTACTCTAACAATGAGCAGTACTTC.

About this clonotype itself: One end of the junction is discordant with germline, which a read error may explain. CDR3 sequence reads: CAGSLSYEQYF. As DNA, the CDR3 is TGCGCCGGCAGCTTGAGCTACGAGCAGTACTTC. This rearrangement joins TRBV5-1 to TRBJ2-7; no firm D call. The CDR3 is 11 residues long. CDR1 and CDR2 (germline): SGHRS, YFSETQ. Drawing the rest from reference TRBV5-1 and TRBJ2-7, the complete variable domain is KAGVTQTPRYLIKTRGQQVTLSCSPISGHRSVSWYQQTPGQGLQFLFEYFSETQRNKGNFPGRFSGRQFSNSRSEMNVSTLELGDSALYLCAGSLSYEQYFGPGTRLTVT.

The J gene is TRBJ2-1, the V gene TRBV25-1, with 10 bases lining up with TRBD2. Germline loops: CDR1 MGHDK, CDR2 SYGVNS. With 3 bases clipped from V and 8 bases from J, the junction kept 7 bases outside the gene matches. CDR3 size: 15 residues. CDR3 protein: CASSDASGRAYEQFF. CDR3 nucleotide sequence: TGTGCCAGCAGTGATGCCAGCGGGAGGGCCTATGAGCAGTTCTTC. Complete variable domain (other parts from reference TRBV25-1 and TRBJ2-1): EADIYQTPRYLVIGTGKKITLECSQTMGHDKMYWYQQDPGMELHLIHYSYGVNSTEKGDLSSESTVSRIRTEHFPLTLESARPSHTSQYLCASSDASGRAYEQFFGPGTRLTVL.